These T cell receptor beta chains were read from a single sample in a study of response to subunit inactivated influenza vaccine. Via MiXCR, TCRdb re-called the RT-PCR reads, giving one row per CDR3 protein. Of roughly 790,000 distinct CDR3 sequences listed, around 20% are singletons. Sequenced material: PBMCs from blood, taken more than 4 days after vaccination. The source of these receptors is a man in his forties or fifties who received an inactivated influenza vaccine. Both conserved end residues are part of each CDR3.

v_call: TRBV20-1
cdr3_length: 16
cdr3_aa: CSARASGLAGGETQYF

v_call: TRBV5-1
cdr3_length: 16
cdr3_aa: CASSLSPGQGTDTQYF

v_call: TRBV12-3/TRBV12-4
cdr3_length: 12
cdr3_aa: CASSPWGHEQFF

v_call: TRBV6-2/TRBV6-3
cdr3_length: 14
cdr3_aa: CASSYSTTSGELFF

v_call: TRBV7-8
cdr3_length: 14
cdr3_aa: CASLPRFMNTEAFF

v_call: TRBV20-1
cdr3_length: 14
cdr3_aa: CSANEASGTDTQYF

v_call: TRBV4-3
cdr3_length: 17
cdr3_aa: CASSQVLLAGGSKTQYF

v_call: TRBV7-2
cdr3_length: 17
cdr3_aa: CASSSGSGRGVSGELFF

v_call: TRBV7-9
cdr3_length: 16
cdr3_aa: CASSLSGHLAAYEQYF

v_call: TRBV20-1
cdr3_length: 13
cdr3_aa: CSARRWSTDTQYF

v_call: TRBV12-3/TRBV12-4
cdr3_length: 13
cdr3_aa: CASSLRHNYEQYF

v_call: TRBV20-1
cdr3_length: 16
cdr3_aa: CSASPSGRAGTDTQYF

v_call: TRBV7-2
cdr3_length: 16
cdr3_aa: CASSPSGASGANVLTF

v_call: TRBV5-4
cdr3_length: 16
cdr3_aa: CASSRPTDLAKNIQYF

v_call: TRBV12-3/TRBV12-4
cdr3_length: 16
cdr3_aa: CASSYTSGGITDTQYF

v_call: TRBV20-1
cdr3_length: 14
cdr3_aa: CSARAGPSTDTQYF

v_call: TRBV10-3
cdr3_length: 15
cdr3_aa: CAISPGLAQPNEQFF

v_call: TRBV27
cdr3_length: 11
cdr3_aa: CASSSGTVAFF

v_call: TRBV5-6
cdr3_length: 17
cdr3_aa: CASSLATPGRPNTEAFF

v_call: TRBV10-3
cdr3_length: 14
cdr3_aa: CAISPGTGLTEAFF

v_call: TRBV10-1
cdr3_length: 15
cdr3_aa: CASSEGGSGANVLTF

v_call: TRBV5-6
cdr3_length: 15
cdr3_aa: CASSLMGNSQETQYF

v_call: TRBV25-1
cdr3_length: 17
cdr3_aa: CASSEQGPTYDTGELFF

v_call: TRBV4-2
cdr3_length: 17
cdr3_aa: CASSQDRGGQRSYEQYF

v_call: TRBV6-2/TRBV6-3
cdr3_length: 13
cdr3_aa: CASSKTDRPRATF

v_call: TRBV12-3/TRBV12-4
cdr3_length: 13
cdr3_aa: CASSSLTPSEQYF

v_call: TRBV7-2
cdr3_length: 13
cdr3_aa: CASSSQGNSPLHF

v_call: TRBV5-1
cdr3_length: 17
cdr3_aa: CASSQTPGGANTGELFF

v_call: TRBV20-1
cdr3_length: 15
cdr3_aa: CSARDHRGRNSPLHF

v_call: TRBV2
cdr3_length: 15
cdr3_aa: CASSARVSVNTEAFF

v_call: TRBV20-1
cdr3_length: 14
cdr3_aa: CSADKGTNTGELFF

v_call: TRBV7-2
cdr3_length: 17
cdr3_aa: CASSSEGGLSSYNEQFF

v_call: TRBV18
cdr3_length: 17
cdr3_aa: CASSQDGTGNRNTEAFF

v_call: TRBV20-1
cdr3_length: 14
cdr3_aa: CSTSGGSNSYEQYF

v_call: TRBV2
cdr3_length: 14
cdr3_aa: CASKTGPPQETQYF

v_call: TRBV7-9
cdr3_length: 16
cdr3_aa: CASSLQGAPANYGYTF

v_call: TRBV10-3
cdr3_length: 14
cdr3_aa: CAISESLDTGELFF

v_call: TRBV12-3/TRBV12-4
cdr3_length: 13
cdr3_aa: CASSSPYQETQYF

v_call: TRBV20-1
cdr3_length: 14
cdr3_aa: CSARFSGKRYEQYF

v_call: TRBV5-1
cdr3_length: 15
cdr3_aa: CASSLGPSEADTQYF

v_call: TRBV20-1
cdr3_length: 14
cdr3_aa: CSASWGGGGETQYF

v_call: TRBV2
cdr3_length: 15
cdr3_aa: CASNPGTSGRETQYF

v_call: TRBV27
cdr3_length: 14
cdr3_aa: CASSNLLTARGYTF

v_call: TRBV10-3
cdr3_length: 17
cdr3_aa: CAISEMWSSGNQETQYF

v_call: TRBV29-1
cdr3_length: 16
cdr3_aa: CSVGQHRDSGYNEQFF

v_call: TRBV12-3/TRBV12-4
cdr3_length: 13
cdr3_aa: CASSFKGDSPLHF

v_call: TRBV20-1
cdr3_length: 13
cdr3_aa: CSAGARGGQPQHF

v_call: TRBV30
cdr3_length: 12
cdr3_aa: CAWSVLSYEQYF

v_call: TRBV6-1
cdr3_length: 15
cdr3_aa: CASSELGVSSETQYF

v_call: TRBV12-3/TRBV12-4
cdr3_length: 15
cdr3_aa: CASSLRAASYNEQFF

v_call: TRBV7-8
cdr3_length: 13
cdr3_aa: CASSRRETDTQYF

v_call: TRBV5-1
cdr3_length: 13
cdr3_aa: CASSGTGREKLFF